Below are 26 T cell receptor delta chains sequenced from a single sample in a study of γδ T cells in repeated Plasmodium falciparum infection. Gammadelta T cells were flow-sorted from PBMC into Vgamma9/Vdelta2+ and Vdelta2-negative populations for bulk analysis. TCRdb re-processed the multiplex PCR reads via CATT. The repertoire includes under 50,000 delta-chain clones, 1.6% of them detected once, and over 7% sits in the top ten. The sample taken for sequencing was gamma-delta T cells from blood. These receptor sequences come from a pool of human donors (malaria-infected and uninfected, not separated).

This clone was seen a handful of times. The protein that TCRdb holds for this DNA derives from a much larger clone and differs from the translated DNA at residue 9, which likely indicates a read error; the protein shown here is translated from the DNA. The chain has TRDV1 and TRDJ1, with 10 bases aligning to TRDD3. TCRdb is silent on the J gene; assignment here came from matching the DNA to germline. V lost 1 base to trimming and J lost 0 bases; unmatched junction nucleotides: 20. Germline-derived CDR1 and CDR2 are TSWWSYY and QGS. The CDR3 is 22 amino acids. This chain's CDR3 is CALGERCGCWGIGTAYTDKLIF. CDR3 sequence (DNA): TGTGCTCTTGGGGAACGGTGTGGGTGCTGGGGGATAGGGACGGCCTACACCGATAAACTCATCTTT.

Note on this clone: TCRdb's protein for this DNA is that of a much larger clone and differs from the translation at residue 15, likely a read error; the protein shown is the DNA translation. This chain uses TRDV1 with TRDJ3; tentative D call: TRDD3 (5 bases). The J gene, not given by TCRdb, was assigned here from a germline match of the nucleotide sequence. This CDR3 has 19 residues. From germline, CDR1 is TSWWSYY and CDR2 QGS. The CDR3 protein is CALGESLLRFSWDTQQMFF. The CDR3 region has the DNA TGTGCTCTTGGGGAGTCTCTATTGAGATTCTCCTGGGACACCCAACAGATGTTTTTC.

By sample share, this clone is medium-sized. The same CDR3 arises from other DNA sequences in this sample as well. This rearrangement joins TRDV1 to TRDJ1; possibly TRDD2 for D (5 bases). This CDR3 has 16 residues. V was cut by 3 bases and J by 0 bases, with 14 bases left in between. Germline-derived CDR1 and CDR2 are TSWWSYY and QGS. CDR3 DNA sequence: TGTGCTCTTGGGGATCCCGGCATCCTATACACCGATAAACTCATCTTT. Its translation is CALGDPGILYTDKLIF.

Concerning this clone itself: A far larger clone is off by one base, so a read error is likely. Other DNA sequences in this specimen translate into the identical CDR3. V usage is TRDV1 and J usage is TRDJ1; 11 bases align to TRDD3. TCRdb carries no J gene annotation; the J gene was assigned here by matching the DNA with germline. CDR1 and CDR2 (germline): TSWWSYY, QGS. This CDR3 has 19 amino acids. CDR3 nucleotide sequence: TGCGCTCTTGGGGAACTTCCTCACAACTGGGGGATATGCAACGATAAACTCATCTTT. It translates to CALGELPHNWGICNDKLIF.

Points on this clone: This DNA's translation and the protein TCRdb lists, from a much larger clone, do not match at residue 16, likely due to a read error; the protein shown is translated from the DNA. This chain joins TRDV1 and TRDJ1; 9 bases fit TRDD2. TCRdb carries no J gene annotation; the J gene was assigned here by matching the DNA with germline. The CDR3 covers 25 residues. Germline V lookup: CDR1 TSWWSYY, CDR2 QGS. Trimming removed 4 bases from V and 2 bases from J; junction bases left unmatched: 35. In nucleotides, the CDR3 is TGTGCTCTTGGGGGCTTGTGGCGGCCTTCCTACTTTACCCTGGGGGGTACGGGGGGGACCGATAAACTCATCTTT. This codes for CALGGLWRPSYFTLGGTGGTDKLIF.

This clone was counted many times. The chain recombines TRDV1 with TRDJ1; D not resolved. CDR1 is TSWWSYY and CDR2 is QGS in the germline V gene. The CDR3 runs to 14 residues. Trimming shortened V by 7 bases and J by 1 base, and 13 bases separated the two germline ends. In DNA, the CDR3 is TGTGCTCTTGTGATTTCCGTCTTCACCGATAAACTCATCTTT. Its translation: CALVISVFTDKLIF.

For this clone: With only one base between it and a far larger clone, this is likely a read error. The sample has other DNA sequences that encode this CDR3 too. The chain carries TRDV1 and TRDJ1; 8 positions agree with TRDD3. No J gene was available from TCRdb, and it was assigned here by a germline match of the DNA. J gave up 3 bases and V 3 bases, and 27 bases lay outside the gene matches. This CDR3 has 22 residues. Germline V gene lookup returns CDR1 TSWWSYY and CDR2 QGS. The CDR3 nucleotides are TGTGCTCTTGGGGAGCCCAATACAGCTCGGATACTGGGGGTCCTCCTACCCGATAAACTCATCTTT. It encodes CALGEPNTARILGVLLPDKLIF.

This clone was detected ten times or more. Additional DNA sequences in this sample encode the identical CDR3. The chain uses TRDV1 and TRDJ1, with D perhaps being TRDD2 or TRDD3 (7 bases each). Trimming took 0 bases from V and 2 from J, leaving 28 bases between them. Germline V gene data show CDR1 as TSWWSYY and CDR2 as QGS. The CDR3 has 21 residues. CDR3 amino acids: CALGELVRIPTLLGWTDKLIF. The CDR3 region has the DNA TGTGCTCTTGGGGAACTAGTTCGGATTCCTACCTTACTGGGGTGGACCGATAAACTCATCTTT.

This clone has just a few counts. The protein TCRdb lists belongs to a much larger clone and differs from this DNA's translation at residue 5, which points to a read error; the protein shown is made from the DNA. This sequence joins TRDV2 and TRDJ3, with a weak D call TRDD3 (5 bases). Here the J gene came from matching the DNA to germline, since TCRdb omits it. V lost 2 bases to trimming and J lost 0 bases, with 16 bases between them. Per germline, CDR1 GEAIGNYY and CDR2 EKD. This CDR3 comprises 19 residues. DNA for the CDR3: TGTGCCTGTGACATGGGTGGGGCCCTTAGCTCCTGGGACACCCGACAGATGTTTTTC. Translation: CACDMGGALSSWDTRQMFF.

The table lists this clone with many counts. An end of the junction does not agree with germline; a read error may underlie this. The V call is TRDV1, the J call TRDJ1; 7 bases agree with TRDD3. Per the germline V gene, CDR1 is TSWWSYY and CDR2 is QGS. This CDR3 comprises 15 residues. CDR3 residues: CALEEDGDKADKLTF. In nucleotides, the CDR3 is TGTGCTCTTGAGGAGGACGGGGATAAGGCCGATAAACTCACCTTT.

This clone has only a few counts. The protein in TCRdb stems from a much larger clone and differs at residue 7 from this DNA's translation, likely a read error; here the protein is translated from the DNA. The gene calls are TRDV1 and TRDJ2, with D perhaps matching TRDD1 or TRDD3 (5 bases each). The CDR3 has 21 residues. Trimming pared 2 bases from V and 4 bases from J, leaving 29 bases between. Germline CDR1 is TSWWSYY and CDR2 is QGS. The CDR3 coding sequence is TGTGCTCTTGGGGAAGAGCCGTACCATGAAATGGGCAAAGGGGAGACAGCACAACTCTTCTTT. This encodes CALGEEPYHEMGKGETAQLFF.

Only a few counts were recorded for this clone. It differs at one base from a far larger clone, so likely a read error. The CDR3 DNA sequence: TGTGCTCTTGGGGAAGTGCTTGAGGGGCAACTTACGGCTTACTGGGGAACCCAAATTACCGATAAACTCATCTTT. Amino acid sequence: CALGEVLEGQLTAYWGTQITDKLIF. The genes are TRDV1 and TRDJ1; 7 bases line up with TRDD3. The J gene is absent in TCRdb and was assigned here via DNA matching to germline. Germline assignment: CDR1 TSWWSYY and CDR2 QGS. This CDR3 is built from 25 residues. Losses at the gene ends were 2 bases for V and 2 bases for J; bases not matched to a gene: 35.

This clone has more than one count but fewer than ten. The protein given by TCRdb reflects a much larger clone and differs at residue 12 from this DNA's translation, likely from a read error; the protein shown is the DNA's translation. The chain recombines TRDV1 with TRDJ1; the D gene is possibly TRDD3 (7 bases). The CDR3 sequence is 21 residues long. Germline values: CDR1 TSWWSYY, CDR2 QGS. Trimming pared 0 bases from V and 2 bases from J, leaving 28 bases between. CDR3 in amino acids: CALGELTLLPLNWGGTDKLIF. The CDR3 DNA sequence: TGTGCTCTTGGGGAACTAACCCTCCTACCCCTGAACTGGGGAGGGACCGATAAACTCATCTTT.

Of note for this clone: TCRdb shows a much larger clone's protein in place of this DNA's translation, and the two differ at residue 5, likely through a read error; the protein shown is translated from the DNA. J is TRDJ1 and V is TRDV1, with 7 bases identical to TRDD2. Since TCRdb gives no J gene, matching the DNA to germline was used here to assign it. CDR3 length: 19 amino acids. V shed 3 bases and J 0 bases; nucleotides not matched to a gene: 16. Germline V lookup: CDR1 TSWWSYY, CDR2 QGS. The CDR3 loop reads CALGEPLPFLRINTDKLIF. The DNA of the CDR3 is TGTGCTCTTGGGGAGCCACTACCTTTCCTACGGATCAACACCGATAAACTCATCTTT.

This clone was picked up many times. This sequence may be a read error, since a much larger clone differs from it by one base. This CDR3 is also generated by other DNA sequences in the sample. The V and J genes are TRDV1 and TRDJ1, with D uncertain. Germline lookup yields CDR1 TSWWSYY and CDR2 QGS. The CDR3 extends over 13 amino acids. The CDR3 sequence: CALRELLSQKLIF. In nucleotides, the CDR3 is TGTGCTCTTAGGGAACTCTTGTCTCAAAAACTCATCTTT.

The table lists this clone with many counts. It differs at one base from a far larger clone, so likely a read error. Other DNA sequences of this sample code for an identical CDR3. This chain links TRDV1 with TRDJ1; D uncertain. This CDR3 contains 17 residues. The germline V gene encodes CDR1 TSWWSYY and CDR2 QGS. The CDR3 DNA reads TGTGCTCTTGGGGGACCTAGCTTAGTGCCGTACACCGACAAACTCATCTTT. Residues: CALGGPSLVPYTDKLIF.

This clone was detected a few times. The TCRdb protein, from a much larger clone, departs from this DNA's translation at residue 20, likely by read error; the protein shown derives from the DNA. The gene calls are TRDV1 and TRDJ1; TRDD3 matches at 8 bases. The CDR3 sequence is 22 residues long. The germline CDR1 and CDR2 sequences are TSWWSYY and QGS. DNA of the CDR3: TGTGCTCTTGGGGAGCCCAATACAGCTCGGATACTGGGGGTCCTCCTGCCCGATAAACCCATCTTT. It codes for CALGEPNTARILGVLLPDKPIF.

This clone has a handful of counts. The protein that TCRdb holds for this DNA derives from a much larger clone and differs from the translated DNA at residue 10, which likely indicates a read error; the protein shown here is translated from the DNA. V is TRDV1 and J is TRDJ1; 7 nucleotides line up with TRDD3. The CDR3 spans 17 residues. Germline trimming cut 2 bases from V and 5 bases from J; bases unmatched to any gene: 14. Germline V CDR1 and CDR2: TSWWSYY, QGS. The CDR3 reads CALGEGVGGCDRDKLIF. In DNA, the CDR3 is TGTGCTCTTGGGGAAGGAGTAGGGGGATGCGATAGAGATAAACTCATCTTT.

This clone was recorded many times. This likely traces to a read error, being one base from a far larger clone. Other DNA sequences of this sample code for an identical CDR3. The genes are TRDV1 and TRDJ1; 9 bases match TRDD2. The CDR3 runs 15 residues. Looked up from germline, CDR1 is TSWWSYY and CDR2 is QGS. CDR3 sequence (DNA): TGTGCTCTTGGGGAGCTCCCTCCTTCCTACGATAAACTCATATTT. Amino acid sequence: CALGELPPSYDKLIF.

In the case of this clone: TCRdb's entry gives the protein of a much larger clone, which mismatches this DNA's translation at residue 3, likely from a read error; the protein reported here is translated from the DNA. V and J are TRDV1 and TRDJ1; D perhaps matches TRDD3 (5 bases). The J gene, left out of TCRdb, was set here by checking the DNA against germline. The germline gives CDR1 TSWWSYY, CDR2 QGS. This CDR3 spans 12 amino acids. CDR3 bases: TGTGCTTTTGGGGAATTGCGGTATAAACTCATCTTT. Residues: CAFGELRYKLIF.

This clone turned up a few times. The protein recorded in TCRdb matches a much larger clone and deviates from this DNA's translation at residues 12 and 13, suggesting a read error; the protein here is obtained by translating the DNA. V usage is TRAV38-2/DV8 and J usage is TRDJ1, with 9 bases that match TRDD2. Germline CDR1 TSESDYY, CDR2 QEAYKQQN. V lost 3 bases and J lost 8; bases outside the gene matches: 17. The CDR3 length is 17 residues. CDR3 sequence reads: CAYRTPGLPTPREKLIF. The CDR3 nucleotides read TGTGCTTATAGGACCCCAGGCCTTCCTACCCCTCGAGAGAAACTCATCTTT.

Of note for this clone: Since a much larger clone is just one base distant, this may be a read error. The chain uses TRDV1 and TRDJ1; no definite D call. Here the J gene came from matching the DNA to germline, since TCRdb omits it. Per germline, CDR1 TSWWSYY and CDR2 QGS. The ends were cut back, 4 bases at V and 4 bases at J, with 13 bases in the middle. The CDR3 is made up of 14 amino acids. The DNA of the CDR3 is TGTGCTCTTGGGGTCCCGGAGTCCTTCGATAAACTCATCTTT. Protein: CALGVPESFDKLIF.

This clone has a handful of counts. The amino acid sequence in TCRdb belongs to a much larger clone and departs from this DNA's translation at residue 19, likely a sequencing read error; the sequence shown is translated from the DNA. There is no J gene call, but TRDV1 is given as the V gene; no DNA check was done on the table's D call, TRDD3. This CDR3 has 20 amino acids. Germline V gene sequence: CDR1 TSWWSYY, CDR2 QGS. DNA for the CDR3: TGTGCTCTTGGGGACCAAACGTCATCGGTACTGCCTATGTACACCGATAAACTCACCTTT. It is translated as CALGDQTSSVLPMYTDKLTF.

This clone was found a few times. TCRdb's protein for this DNA is that of a much larger clone and differs from the translation at residue 18, likely a read error; the protein shown is the DNA translation. This sequence joins TRDV2 and TRDJ4, with 10 positions matching TRDD3. Germline V gene lookup returns CDR1 GEAIGNYY and CDR2 EKD. This CDR3 comprises 21 residues. As DNA, the CDR3 is TGTGCCTGTGACACCGTAGACTCCGAGGGTACTGGGGGATCCTTGGCCAGAACCCTGATCTTT. This sequence encodes CACDTVDSEGTGGSLARTLIF.

This clone turned up a few times. A read error likely explains why the TCRdb protein, taken from a much larger clone, differs from this DNA's translation at residue 14; the protein shown is translated from the DNA. This sequence joins TRDV1 and TRDJ1; 7 bases align to TRDD3. Germline CDR1 and CDR2: TSWWSYY and QGS. This CDR3 is 15 amino acids long. This CDR3 is CALGEKHGYADKLTF. CDR3 DNA sequence: TGTGCTCTTGGGGAAAAGCATGGATACGCCGATAAACTCACCTTT.

This clone was recorded at least ten times. The identical CDR3 is also encoded by other nucleotide sequences in the sample. The chain has TRDV1 and TRDJ1, with TRDD3 as a possible D gene (6 bases). V was shortened by 2 bases and J by 0 bases, with 16 bases between the two germline ends. Germline CDR1 reads TSWWSYY; CDR2 reads QGS. This CDR3 region has 17 residues. The CDR3 DNA follows: TGTGCTCTTGGGGAATTTCATCGGGGGGAATACACCGATAAACTCATCTTT. Translated, it gives CALGEFHRGEYTDKLIF.